The 13 T cell receptor beta chains below come from one sample, sequenced in a study of early T cells in non-severe SARS-CoV-2 infection. One entry per CDR3 protein results from TCRdb running MiXCR on the 5' RACE reads. The sample yields more than 40,000 distinct CDR3 sequences, almost 5.5% seen once. The source material was whole blood, sampled at baseline. The receptors shown here come from an adult who was a healthcare worker with PCR-confirmed SARS-CoV-2 infection or an uninfected control (not recorded which).

This chain connects TRBV20-1 to TRBJ2-5, with TRBD2 matching over 8 bases. CDR1 and CDR2 from the germline V gene are DFQATT and SNEGSKA (reference sequence). The CDR3 has 15 residues. Written as DNA, the CDR3 is TGCAGGGTAGCATCCTTGACTAGCGTCGCGGAGACCCAGTACTTC. It specifies CRVASLTSVAETQYF.

This clonotype has at least ten counts. The chain employs TRBV9 and TRBJ2-7, with 7 bases aligning to TRBD2. This CDR3 spans 16 amino acids. CDR1 and CDR2 (germline): SGDLS, YYNGEE. J lost 3 bases, V lost 4 bases, and 13 bases had no gene match. CDR3 residues: CASSRTLGTISYEQYF. The CDR3 nucleotides read TGTGCCAGCAGCCGAACCCTAGGGACTATCAGCTACGAGCAGTACTTC.

The gene calls are TRBV9 and TRBJ1-1; 8 bases fit TRBD1. Germline V CDR1 and CDR2: SGDLS, YYNGEE. The CDR3 has 15 residues. The junction had 10 bases not matched to a gene; V was cut back by 4 bases and J by 5 bases. In nucleotides, the CDR3 is TGTGCCAGCAGCCATCGACAGGGGCGTAGGACTGAAGCTTTCTTT. It yields the protein CASSHRQGRRTEAFF.

This clonotype appeared a few times. This chain joins TRBV29-1 and TRBJ2-3, with no clear D. Germline CDR1 and CDR2: SQVTM and ANQGSEA. The CDR3 spans 14 residues. Trimming took off 6 bases at V and 0 bases at J, with 13 bases between the two ends. The CDR3 spells CSVAQYPSTDTQYF. As DNA, the CDR3 is TGCAGCGTGGCCCAATATCCCAGCACAGATACGCAGTATTTT.

Many counts were recorded for this clonotype. The chain is built from TRBV12-3 or TRBV12-4 and TRBJ2-5; no reliable D call. The length of the CDR3 is 12 residues. With 5 bases removed from V and 1 base from J, the gap between germline ends came to 5 bases. CDR3 protein: CASSLFQETQYF. In nucleotides, the CDR3 is TGTGCCAGCAGTCTCTTCCAAGAGACCCAGTACTTC.

This clonotype has a count of ten or more. The chain recombines TRBV5-8 with TRBJ2-3; unclear D gene. The V end lost 4 bases, the J end lost 2 bases, and 11 bases lay between the germline ends. The CDR3 spans 14 residues. The V gene's germline CDR1 is SGHTS and CDR2 YDEGEE. CDR3 coding DNA: TGTGCCAGCAGCCCGCTACGGTCCACAGATACGCAGTATTTT. Translating it yields CASSPLRSTDTQYF.

The sample holds many counts of this clonotype. The chain uses TRBV20-1 and TRBJ2-7, with D perhaps assigned TRBD1 or TRBD2 (6 bases each). Germline CDR1 is DFQATT and CDR2 is SNEGSKA (reference sequence). The V gene lost 3 bases and the J gene lost 3 bases, with 21 bases spanning the gap. This CDR3 spans 16 amino acids. The CDR3 DNA sequence: TGCAGTGCTAGCTCCCCAACTCGGGGGCGGGGCTACGAGCAGTACTTC. It translates to CSASSPTRGRGYEQYF.

This clonotype was seen only a few times. V gene TRBV7-9 combines with J gene TRBJ2-7, with 10 positions matching TRBD2. Trimming took 5 bases from V and 0 from J; bases not matched to a gene: 4. This CDR3 is built from 15 residues. The germline CDR1 and CDR2 sequences are SEHNR and FQNEAQ (reference sequence). CDR3 in DNA: TGTGCCAGCAGCCCTAGCGGGAGTAACTCCTACGAGCAGTACTTC. Its translation: CASSPSGSNSYEQYF.

This clonotype was recorded a few times. This chain connects TRBV20-1 to TRBJ2-1, with 7 bases lining up with TRBD2. Germline CDR1 and CDR2: DFQATT and SNEGSKA (reference sequence). V lost 3 bases, J lost 7 bases, and 18 bases stayed unmatched. The CDR3 has 17 residues. CDR3 sequence (DNA): TGCAGTGCTAGTAGTGCGATAGATGGCGGGAGTAGGAATGAGCAGTTCTTC. This gives the protein CSASSAIDGGSRNEQFF.

This clonotype appeared many times. The chain uses TRBV3-1 and TRBJ2-1; 9 bases align to TRBD2. The V gene end was trimmed by 0 bases and the J gene end by 4 bases; junction bases not matched to a gene: 4. Germline V lookup: CDR1 LGHDT, CDR2 YNNKEL (reference sequence). The CDR3 is 16 residues long. CDR3 amino acids: CASSQETSGIYNEQFF. The CDR3 DNA reads as TGTGCCAGCAGCCAAGAGACTAGCGGCATATACAATGAGCAGTTCTTC.

This clonotype was found a few times. The gene calls are TRBV6-1 and TRBJ2-2; TRBD1 might be the D (5 bases). Germline CDR1 and CDR2: MNHNS and SASEGT. The CDR3 has 17 amino acids. V lost 1 base and J lost 1, with 13 bases in between. The CDR3: CASSEDPQALNTGELFF. DNA of the CDR3: TGTGCCAGCAGTGAAGACCCACAGGCCCTGAACACCGGGGAGCTGTTTTTT.

This clonotype was detected many times. This chain connects TRBV4-1 to TRBJ2-7; TRBD1 might be the D (6 bases). Germline loops: CDR1 MGHRA, CDR2 YSYEKL. The CDR3 sequence is 15 residues long. Trimming removed 4 bases at V and 0 bases at J, with 13 bases between. CDR3 nucleotides: TGCGCCAGCAGCCTCGGACAGTTTAGCTCCTACGAGCAGTACTTC. Translated, it gives CASSLGQFSSYEQYF.

This sequence joins TRBV20-1 and TRBJ1-5, with D tentatively TRBD1 (6 bases). The CDR3 has 16 residues. In germline, CDR1 is DFQATT, CDR2 SNEGSKA (reference sequence). With 2 bases removed from V and 0 bases from J, the gap between germline ends came to 14 bases. The CDR3 region is CSARSWTAYSNQPQHF. For the CDR3, the DNA is TGCAGTGCTAGATCTTGGACAGCTTATAGCAATCAGCCCCAGCATTTT.